What follows describes a single T cell receptor (beta chain). Its target is not known. The data were taken from a study of STAT3 mutations in large granular lymphocyte leukemia. Study information: Canonical activating STAT3 mutations were detected in roughly half of the longitudinally sequenced T-LGLL patients. Regarding the study as a whole: Every T-cell large granular lymphocyte leukemia patient had at least one immunodominant TCR beta clonotype.

TCRbeta libraries averaged roughly 40,000 productive templates per sample. Profiled with immunoSEQ multiplex PCR; TCRdb holds only in-frame clones, not every one. This sample has 40,000 to 50,000 clones, with about three quarters found just once. The length of the CDR3 is 15 residues. Germline loops: CDR1 SNHLY, CDR2 FYNNEI. Trimming cost V 5 bases and J 5 bases; bases outside gene matches: 7. Sequenced input: PBMCs. J is TRBJ2-5 and V is TRBV2; 11 nucleotides line up with TRBD2. This sequence originates from a human donor with T large granular lymphocyte leukemia. Some clones in this sample may be carry-over from other donors' samples. This CDR3 is CASSRRTSGHETQYF. The CDR3 nucleotides are TGTGCCAGCAGTCGGCGGACTAGCGGGCATGAGACCCAGTACTTC. Variable domain in full (rest from reference TRBV2 and TRBJ2-5): EPEVTQTPSHQVTQMGQEVILRCVPISNHLYFYWYRQILGQKVEFLVSFYNNEISEKSEIFDDQFSVERPDGSNFTLKIRSTKLEDSAMYFCASSRRTSGHETQYFGPGTRLLVL.